This TCR beta chain was obtained from a study of blood T cell repertoires in COVID-19. The wider study: Acute and convalescent COVID-19 samples came from the United States, Italy and Spain. In each case, the material was cDNA or gDNA derived from T cells, B-cell-depleted T cells, or PBMCs.

The authors' processing: The authors estimated nucleated cell counts from reference gene primer amplification. Some clones are missing from TCRdb's copy, which holds only in-frame ones; the method was immunoSEQ multiplex PCR. That table is the source of V, J and clone size, and D and trimming were worked out from the DNA. The sample lists over 100,000 clones, roughly 79% occurring once. V shed 7 bases and J shed 6 bases, with 15 bases lying between them. CDR3 size: 13 residues. Germline assignment: CDR1 MNHEY and CDR2 SVGAGI. The sequence was obtained from a human donor in a cohort sampled during active COVID-19. The sequencing sample was made of peripheral blood. The chain is built from TRBV6-5 and TRBJ1-1; D is perhaps TRBD1 (5 bases). The CDR3 loop is CASNISGLSEAFF. The CDR3 DNA reads as TGTGCCAGCAATATTTCAGGGTTGTCTGAAGCTTTCTTT.